Below are 28 T cell receptor beta chains sequenced from a single sample in a study of cytomegalovirus exposure and HLA in healthy donors. The study ran its PCR with 60 Vbeta and 13 Jbeta primers. The repertoire was sequenced with immunoSEQ multiplex PCR; TCRdb's copy has only in-frame clones and lacks some. The data hold 150,000 to 200,000 clones, with roughly 85% observed a single time. Sequenced input: PBMCs. The receptors shown here come from a man between 18 and 29 years old in good health and CMV-seropositive.

CDR3 residues: CASSYGGLAAGELFF. CDR3 DNA sequence: TGTGCCAGCAGTTACGGCGGACTAGCGGCGGGGGAGCTGTTTTTT. The gene calls are TRBV6-6 and TRBJ2-2, with TRBD2 matching over 10 bases. This CDR3 region has 15 residues. Germline values: CDR1 MNHNY, CDR2 SVGAGI (reference sequence). J gave up 8 bases and V 2 bases, and 5 bases lay outside the gene matches.

The chain has TRBV7-9 and TRBJ2-5; possible D gene TRBD2, 6 bases. Trimming took 8 bases from V and 5 from J, leaving 18 bases between them. The germline gives CDR1 SEHNR, CDR2 FQNEAQ (reference sequence). This CDR3 comprises 14 residues. The CDR3 is CASGVRGNGETQYF. The CDR3 bases are TGTGCCAGCGGGGTCCGGGGGAACGGGGAGACCCAGTACTTC.

This clone was seen a few times. The chain has TRBV30 and TRBJ1-2; no clear D. Germline V CDR1 and CDR2: GTSNPN, SVGIG (reference sequence). CDR3 length: 12 amino acids. Trimming stripped 5 bases from V and 7 bases from J, with 14 bases between. The DNA of the CDR3 is TGTGCCTGGGGACTGGCCAGGCGTGGCTACACCTTC. It encodes CAWGLARRGYTF. Full variable domain (remainder filled in from reference TRBV30 and TRBJ1-2): SQTIHQWPATLVQPVGSPLSLECTVEGTSNPNLYWYRQAAGRGLQLLFYSVGIGQISSEVPQNLSASRPQDRQFILSSKKLLLSDSGFYLCAWGLARRGYTFGSGTRLTVV.

This clone has only a few counts. The J gene is TRBJ1-2, the V gene TRBV4-1; tentatively, D is TRBD1 (5 bases). CDR1 is MGHRA, CDR2 YSYEKL, per germline. Between the trimmed V and J ends, which lost 4 bases and 6 bases, there was a span of 9 bases. This CDR3 has 12 amino acids. CDR3 residues: CASSLGADGYTF. CDR3 DNA: TGCGCCAGCAGCCTAGGGGCGGATGGCTACACCTTC.

This chain joins TRBV7-2 and TRBJ2-7, with 14 nucleotides matching TRBD2. This CDR3 is 15 amino acids long. Trimming at V came to 5 bases and at J to 7 bases, leaving 7 bases not matched to a gene. Germline CDR1 is SGHTA and CDR2 is FQGNSA. This CDR3 is CASSRGLAGAGEQYF. The CDR3 nucleotides are TGTGCCAGCAGCCGGGGACTAGCGGGGGCGGGGGAGCAGTACTTC.

The chain uses TRBV2 and TRBJ2-2, with D maybe TRBD2 (6 bases). Trimming took off 5 bases at V and 3 bases at J, with 16 bases between the two ends. The CDR3 runs 16 residues. The V gene's germline CDR1 is SNHLY and CDR2 FYNNEI. CDR3 DNA sequence: TGTGCCAGCAGTAAAACGCGGTCGGGGGACACCGGGGAGCTGTTTTTT. It specifies CASSKTRSGDTGELFF.

This clone was found once. This rearrangement joins TRBV10-3 to TRBJ1-4; 7 nucleotides agree with TRBD1. This CDR3 is built from 14 residues. Trimming took 7 bases from V and 3 from J; bases not matched to a gene: 5. Per the germline V gene, CDR1 is ENHRY and CDR2 is SYGVKD. The CDR3 reads CAINPTGPNEKLFF. For the CDR3, the DNA is TGTGCCATCAATCCGACAGGGCCTAATGAAAAACTGTTTTTT.

This clone was picked up one time. The gene calls are TRBV10-1 and TRBJ2-3, with TRBD2 matching 8 bases. V lost 6 bases to trimming and J lost 5 bases; unmatched junction nucleotides: 7. The CDR3 consists of 14 residues. The V gene's germline CDR1 is WNHNN and CDR2 SYGVQD (reference sequence). The CDR3: CASRRGGPGDTQYF. DNA for the CDR3: TGCGCCAGCAGACGCGGGGGGCCGGGAGATACGCAGTATTTT.

The chain carries TRBV9 and TRBJ1-6; D is possibly TRBD1 (6 bases). Between the trimmed V and J ends, which lost 5 bases and 7 bases, there was a span of 25 bases. The CDR3 spans 18 residues. Germline CDR1 reads SGDLS; CDR2 reads YYNGEE. For the CDR3, the DNA is TGTGCCAGCAGTCCAACATACCTTAATACAGGGAGAAATTCACCCCTCCACTTT. As protein: CASSPTYLNTGRNSPLHF. Together with reference TRBV9 and TRBJ1-6, the CDR3 gives the full variable domain: DSGVTQTPKHLITATGQRVTLRCSPRSGDLSVYWYQQSLDQGLQFLIQYYNGEERAKGNILERFSAQQFPDLHSELNLSSLELGDSALYFCASSPTYLNTGRNSPLHFGNGTRLTVT.

The chain recombines TRBV25-1 with TRBJ1-6, with 7 nucleotides matching TRBD1. Germline V CDR1 and CDR2: MGHDK, SYGVNS. The CDR3 has 15 amino acids. Unmatched junction bases numbered 10, after V lost 7 bases and J lost 7 bases. CDR3 DNA sequence: TGTGCCAGCACCGAGGGTGACAGGGTAAATTCACCCCTCCACTTT. This encodes CASTEGDRVNSPLHF.

V and J are TRBV7-2 and TRBJ2-7, with 12 bases that match TRBD1. CDR1 is SGHTA and CDR2 is FQGNSA in the germline V gene. This CDR3 region has 18 residues. Trimming took 3 bases from V and 4 from J; bases not matched to a gene: 13. The CDR3 DNA sequence: TGTGCCAGCAGCTTTAGGTCTAAAGGGACAGGGGGCTGGTACGAGCAGTACTTC. Translated, it gives CASSFRSKGTGGWYEQYF.

The chain carries TRBV27 and TRBJ2-7; a possible D gene is TRBD1 (7 bases). Germline CDR1 reads MNHEY; CDR2 reads SMNVEV (reference sequence). Trimming removed 1 base from V and 4 bases from J, with 14 bases in between. This CDR3 has 15 residues. Written as DNA, the CDR3 is TGTGCCAGCAGTTTATTGCGGGACAGAGGTTACGAGCAGTACTTC. This translates into CASSLLRDRGYEQYF.

The J gene is TRBJ2-1, the V gene TRBV19; D perhaps matches TRBD2 (5 bases). The germline V gene has CDR1 LNHDA and CDR2 SQIVND (reference sequence). The CDR3 sequence is 14 residues long. V was clipped by 2 bases and J by 8 bases, with 13 bases between them. The CDR3 DNA is TGTGCCAGTAGTATAAGTCACAGCGGCGATGAGCAGTTCTTC. Protein: CASSISHSGDEQFF.

The chain couples TRBV5-1 to TRBJ2-6; tentatively, D is TRBD2 (6 bases). V lost 5 bases to trimming and J lost 3 bases, with 21 bases between them. The germline V gene encodes CDR1 SGHRS and CDR2 YFSETQ. The CDR3 is made up of 18 amino acids. The CDR3 bases are TGCGCCAGCAGAACCGGGACGGGGGATACGGGTGGGGCCAACGTCCTGACTTTC. This gives the protein CASRTGTGDTGGANVLTF.

V gene TRBV7-9 combines with J gene TRBJ1-1, with D possibly matching TRBD1 (6 bases). The length of the CDR3 is 13 residues. V was shortened by 2 bases and J by 4 bases, with 8 bases between the two germline ends. In germline, CDR1 is SEHNR, CDR2 FQNEAQ (reference sequence). The CDR3 DNA follows: TGTGCCAGCAGCTTACAGGGGAGCACTGAAGCTTTCTTT. Translating it yields CASSLQGSTEAFF.

This clone is a singleton in its sample. The J gene is TRBJ1-1, the V gene TRBV30, with unresolved D. CDR3 length: 12 amino acids. The V and J ends lost 0 bases and 1 base respectively, with 3 bases between them. Germline V gene sequence: CDR1 GTSNPN, CDR2 SVGIG (reference sequence). The CDR3: CAWSVANTEAFF. CDR3 in DNA: TGTGCCTGGAGTGTAGCGAACACTGAAGCTTTCTTT.

V usage is TRBV6-4 and J usage is TRBJ2-7, with a weak D call TRBD1 (6 bases). Germline V gives CDR1 MRHNA, CDR2 SNTAGT. The CDR3 consists of 14 residues. Trimming left V 4 bases short and J 1 base short, with 11 bases between. The CDR3 DNA sequence: TGTGCCAGCAGTGTCGACAGGTTTTCCTACGAGCAGTACTTC. Translation: CASSVDRFSYEQYF.

V gene TRBV19 combines with J gene TRBJ2-7, with TRBD1 identical over 7 bases. CDR3 size: 14 residues. J gave up 0 bases and V 4 bases, and 3 bases lay outside the gene matches. Per germline, CDR1 LNHDA and CDR2 SQIVND (reference sequence). CDR3 region: CASSTRTGSYEQYF. DNA of the CDR3: TGTGCCAGTAGTACCCGGACAGGCTCCTACGAGCAGTACTTC.

The chain links TRBV29-1 to TRBJ1-1, with D unclear. Germline-derived CDR1 and CDR2 are SQVTM and ANQGSEA. This CDR3 has 12 residues. Trimming removed 3 bases at V and 6 bases at J, with 11 bases between. The CDR3 reads CSVDLGSPEAFF. For the CDR3, the DNA is TGCAGCGTTGATTTGGGCAGTCCTGAAGCTTTCTTT.

This chain connects TRBV4-3 to TRBJ1-2; possibly TRBD1 for D (6 bases). Germline lookup yields CDR1 LGHNA and CDR2 YSLEER. The CDR3 spans 12 residues. Trimming removed 5 bases at V and 6 bases at J, with 10 bases between. The CDR3 sequence is CASSGQNHGYTF. The CDR3, as DNA: TGCGCCAGCAGCGGACAGAACCATGGCTACACCTTC.

The table lists this clone with a count of one. The V gene is TRBV5-1, the J gene TRBJ2-2; the D is unclear. The CDR3 totals 16 residues. V lost 0 bases and J lost 3, with 12 bases in between. CDR1 is SGHRS and CDR2 is YFSETQ in the germline V gene. The chain's CDR3 is CASSLVADPDTGELFF. CDR3 nucleotides: TGCGCCAGCAGCTTGGTGGCAGATCCCGACACCGGGGAGCTGTTTTTT.

This clone was observed a single time. The chain couples TRBV10-2 to TRBJ2-1, with 8 bases that match TRBD2. The trim removed 0 bases at V and 10 bases at J, leaving 17 bases unmatched. The CDR3 contains 18 residues. The germline gives CDR1 WSHSY, CDR2 SAAADI. The CDR3 DNA is TGCGCCAGCAGTGAGTCGACTCGGGGTAGCGGGAACGACAGGGAGCAGTTCTTC. Translating gives CASSESTRGSGNDREQFF.

This clone came up a few times. The rearrangement links TRBV5-1 to TRBJ2-3; 14 nucleotides align to TRBD2. CDR3 length: 16 residues. CDR1 and CDR2 (germline): SGHRS, YFSETQ. J was trimmed by 1 base and V by 3 bases; bases with no gene match: 1. The DNA of the CDR3 is TGCGCCAGCAGCTCGGGACTAGCGGGGGGCACAGATACGCAGTATTTT. It yields the protein CASSSGLAGGTDTQYF.

V usage is TRBV10-3 and J usage is TRBJ2-4; perhaps TRBD2 as D (5 bases). The CDR3 runs to 13 residues. Deletions cut 3 bases from V and 9 bases from J, with 12 bases between. CDR1 is ENHRY and CDR2 is SYGVKD in the germline V gene. CDR3 bases: TGTGCCATCAGTGAACGGGAATCGGCCATTCAGTACTTC. Amino acids: CAISERESAIQYF.

V is TRBV7-9 and J is TRBJ2-1, with D perhaps matching TRBD1 (5 bases). The V and J ends lost 2 bases and 5 bases respectively, with 7 bases between them. CDR3 length equals 13 residues. Germline CDR1 and CDR2: SEHNR and FQNEAQ (reference sequence). CDR3 in amino acids: CASSLLGHNEQFF. CDR3 nucleotide sequence: TGTGCCAGCAGCTTATTGGGGCACAATGAGCAGTTCTTC.

The chain uses TRBV2 and TRBJ2-5, with 7 bases lining up with TRBD1. The germline gives CDR1 SNHLY, CDR2 FYNNEI. Germline trimming cut 5 bases from V and 3 bases from J; bases unmatched to any gene: 9. The CDR3 runs to 15 residues. The DNA of the CDR3 is TGTGCCAGCAGTTACGGGACAGCCTACGAAGAGACCCAGTACTTC. Translation: CASSYGTAYEETQYF.

V is TRBV11-2 and J is TRBJ2-3, with D possibly matching TRBD2 (7 bases). The V end lost 2 bases, the J end lost 11 bases, and 20 bases lay between the germline ends. This CDR3 contains 15 residues. Germline CDR1 reads SGHAT; CDR2 reads FQNNGV. Written as DNA, the CDR3 is TGTGCCAGCAGCTTATTCCGTGGGGGGGCTGTCGGGCAGTATTTT. It translates to CASSLFRGGAVGQYF.

The rearrangement joins TRBV2 to TRBJ1-3, with no clear D. This CDR3 has 13 residues. Trimming removed 4 bases from V and 1 base from J, with 5 bases in between. Per the germline V gene, CDR1 is SNHLY and CDR2 is FYNNEI. The CDR3 region is CASSGQSGNTIYF. The CDR3 region has the DNA TGTGCCAGCAGTGGGCAGTCTGGAAACACCATATATTTT.